The T cell receptor (beta chain) under discussion was sequenced for a study of Graves' ophthalmopathy and Graves' hyperthyroidism. Findings of the study overall: Separation of ophthalmopathy from stable hyperthyroidism was achieved by a 13-signature model, at about 90% sensitivity and under 83% specificity.

Patients were excluded if they had other autoimmune diseases or uncontrolled infections, and likewise if pregnancy or lactation applied. Out of about 9.3 ml of fresh peripheral blood, PBMCs were obtained. Amplified TCR beta CDR3 regions were obtained using RNA transcripts as template. HTBI primers primed a first-round RT-PCR, and a second-round multiplex PCR followed. TCRdb reprocessed the multiplex PCR reads with MiXCR, giving one entry per CDR3 protein. The sample lists about 58,000 distinct CDR3 sequences, under 55% seen once, with about 4.9% in the top ten. As concerns this clonotype: Its antigen is unknown.

The CDR3 sequence is 13 residues long. In germline, CDR1 is SGHTA, CDR2 FQGNSA. V trimming: 5 bases; J trimming: 5 bases; junction bases outside the gene matches: 5. The V call is TRBV7-2, the J call TRBJ2-5; TRBD1 aligns across 7 bases. This TCR was recovered from an adult woman with Graves' ophthalmopathy. The sequencing sample was made of peripheral blood. The CDR3 loop is CASSRTGVETQYF. CDR3 DNA sequence: TGTGCCAGCAGCCGTACAGGGGTGGAGACCCAGTACTTC.